This TCR beta chain was identified during a study of blood T cell repertoires in COVID-19. CDR3 length: 14 amino acids. Germline CDR1 SGHTA, CDR2 FQGNSA. The ends were cut back, 4 bases at V and 0 bases at J, with 9 bases in the middle. Generated by immunoSEQ multiplex PCR, the TCRdb table keeps only in-frame clones and is missing some. This sample carries over 250,000 clones, 88% of them seen once, and the ten largest clones take under 0.95%. This clone was counted once. The TCR was taken from a woman in her thirties with acute or convalescent COVID-19. Material: peripheral blood. The chain joins TRBV7-2 to TRBJ1-2, with D tentatively TRBD1 (5 bases). CDR3 sequence: CASSSQESNYGYTF. CDR3 nucleotides: TGTGCCAGCAGCTCACAGGAATCTAACTATGGCTACACCTTC. Full variable domain (remainder filled in from reference TRBV7-2 and TRBJ1-2): GAGVSQSPSNKVTEKGKDVELRCDPISGHTALYWYRQSLGQGLEFLIYFQGNSAPDKSGLPSDRFSAERTGGSVSTLTIQRTQQEDSAVYLCASSSQESNYGYTFGSGTRLTVV.